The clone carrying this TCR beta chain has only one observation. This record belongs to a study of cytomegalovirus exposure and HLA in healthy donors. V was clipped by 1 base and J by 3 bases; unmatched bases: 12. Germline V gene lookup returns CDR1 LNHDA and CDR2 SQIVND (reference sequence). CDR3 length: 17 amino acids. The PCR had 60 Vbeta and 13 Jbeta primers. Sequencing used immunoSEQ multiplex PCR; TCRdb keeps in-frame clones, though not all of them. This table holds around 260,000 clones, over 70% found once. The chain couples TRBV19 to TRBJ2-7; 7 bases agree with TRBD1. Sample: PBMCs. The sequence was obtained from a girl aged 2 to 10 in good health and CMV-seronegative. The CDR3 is CASSIVKGDSFFYEQYF. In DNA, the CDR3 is TGTGCCAGTAGTATAGTAAAAGGGGACAGTTTCTTCTACGAGCAGTACTTC.